The subject of this entry is one T cell receptor (beta chain). A few counts support this clone. Its cognate antigen has yet to be identified. No base qualities exist here, and no much larger clone lies one base off it. Libraries were built with the immunoSEQ multiplex PCR assay. On the authors' methods: A statistical classification framework was built to diagnose cytomegalovirus status from the catalog of TCR beta chain sequences. The table comes from immuneACCESS by way of TCRdb, which keeps in-frame sequences with V and J called. Part of the clones is missing from these tables; in studies checked, under half for an unresolved V gene and the rest for unknown reasons. D and trimming come from the DNA, and the V and J calls and clone size come from that table. Across this sample there are 150,000 to 200,000 clones, with approximately 87% seen only once. About 1.5% of the sample comes from the top ten.

Donors formed part of the validation cohort, which comprised 95 to 150 subjects and was distinct from the first cohort of some 700 subjects. The sample belongs to a study of cytomegalovirus exposure and HLA in healthy donors (dated by TCRdb to the late 2010s). Regarding the complete study: According to a later analysis, one platform produced both the roughly 110 validation repertoires and the 550 to 800 repertoires of the first cohort. Along with the approximately 670-subject first cohort, a separate validation cohort of around 120 different subjects was used. To predict cytomegalovirus infection status, the study combined high-throughput TCR immunosequencing, statistical association of individual TCRs with disease status, and machine learning. The aim of the study was to test whether cataloging public T cell receptors could identify signatures of past pathogen exposure. Study-wide findings and limitations: It was suggested by the authors that the approach could potentially be generalized to other disease states and immunological phenotypes. Cytomegalovirus status was reported to be diagnosed by the classifier with high specificity and sensitivity in both the original and validation cohorts. The study gave a list of about 150 TCR beta chains associated with cytomegalovirus. Most TCR sequences were observed very rarely across donors, whereas some public TCRs were present in many individuals. All 110 or so repertoires were used to score co-occurrence in the validation cohort in a later analysis, because that analysis had no HLA typing for the cohort. A later analysis found that TCRs clustered in the first cohort also tended to co-occur in the roughly 120 validation repertoires, with approximately 95% of cluster scores above 0. A few of the identified cytomegalovirus-associated TCR beta chains were confirmed in vitro to be specific for cytomegalovirus antigens.

Relative to germline, V is 0 bases shorter and J is 2 bases shorter, with 7 bases between their ends. From cysteine to phenylalanine, the CDR3 is 14 amino acids long. Only CDR3 DNA is held: 42 bases, read in frame from base 1. The germline V gene (reference sequence) yields SGHNT for CDR1 and YYREEE for CDR2. This chain joins TRBV5-4 to TRBJ2-3; no D segment can be confidently identified. The clonotype originates from a woman aged 30 to 39 in good health and CMV-seronegative. Sequenced sample: PBMCs. This receptor carries the CDR3 CASSLETVTDTQYF. The DNA sequence is TGTGCCAGCAGCTTGGAAACAGTCACAGATACGCAGTATTTT. With the rest looked up from the reference TRBV5-4 and TRBJ2-3 genes rather than sequenced, the full variable domain is ETGVTQSPTHLIKTRGQQVTLRCSSQSGHNTVSWYQQALGQGPQFIFQYYREEENGRGNFPPRFSGLQFPNYSSELNVNALELDDSALYLCASSLETVTDTQYFGPGTRLTVL.